Listed below are T cell receptor beta chains from one sample, sequenced in a study of vaccination and CD4 T cells after COVID-19. Their antigen targets remain unknown. TCRdb passed the PCR reads through MiXCR, listing each CDR3 protein once. The sample consists of some 7,400 distinct CDR3 sequences, 50% of them appearing once. Sequenced sample: CD4+ T cells from blood, cultured in vitro. The receptors stem from a human donor who had recovered from COVID-19. Each CDR3 is given with its conserved first and last residue. A D gene is named only where the DNA matches it firmly. For some rows the clone size is stated as once, few or many, or as a class when expanded; others skip it.

D: .; size: .; J: TRBJ2-2; V: TRBV19; CDR3: CASSIGVISGELFF; DNA: TGTGCCAGTAGTATAGGAGTCATATCCGGGGAGCTGTTTTTT
D: .; size: .; J: TRBJ1-1; V: TRBV7-8; CDR3: CASSFRTQMNTEAFF; DNA: TGTGCCAGCAGCTTTCGGACCCAAATGAACACTGAAGCTTTCTTT
D: TRBD2; size: .; J: TRBJ2-3; V: TRBV6-1; CDR3: CASRLGREGWTDTQYF; DNA: TGTGCCAGCCGATTGGGGCGGGAGGGCTGGACAGATACGCAGTATTTT
D: TRBD2; size: .; J: TRBJ2-3; V: TRBV7-2; CDR3: CASAQDRGGADTQYF; DNA: TGTGCCAGCGCCCAAGACCGGGGAGGGGCAGATACGCAGTATTTT
D: TRBD2; size: .; J: TRBJ2-7; V: TRBV5-4; CDR3: CASSTKMSSGREQYF; DNA: TGTGCCAGCAGCACTAAGATGTCTAGCGGGAGAGAGCAGTACTTC
D: .; size: few; J: TRBJ1-2; V: TRBV6-2/TRBV6-3; CDR3: CASSQSYGYTF; DNA: TGTGCCAGCAGTCAGAGCTATGGCTACACCTTC
D: .; size: .; J: TRBJ2-7; V: TRBV11-3; CDR3: CASSSLLNEQYF; DNA: TGTGCCAGCAGCTCGCTACTTAACGAGCAGTACTTC
D: .; size: .; J: TRBJ2-7; V: TRBV5-3; CDR3: CARRQGRRYEQYF; DNA: TGTGCCAGAAGACAGGGTCGACGCTACGAGCAGTACTTC
D: .; size: .; J: TRBJ1-5; V: TRBV6-2/TRBV6-3; CDR3: CASSYARSNQPQHF; DNA: TGTGCCAGCAGTTACGCCAGGTCCAATCAGCCCCAGCATTTT
D: .; size: .; J: TRBJ1-5; V: TRBV6-1; CDR3: CASSEGHYSNQPQHF; DNA: TGTGCCAGCAGTGAAGGGCATTATAGCAATCAGCCCCAGCATTTT
D: .; size: .; J: TRBJ1-5; V: TRBV7-6; CDR3: CASSEGPSNQPQHF; DNA: TGTGCCAGCAGCGAGGGGCCTAGCAATCAGCCCCAGCATTTT
D: .; size: few; J: TRBJ2-5; V: TRBV6-1; CDR3: CASSRDSKGETQYF; DNA: TGTGCCAGCAGTAGAGACAGTAAAGGAGAGACCCAGTACTTC
D: .; size: .; J: TRBJ1-1; V: TRBV6-1; CDR3: CASSTGSTSTEAFF; DNA: TGTGCCAGCAGTACAGGGTCCACGAGCACTGAAGCTTTCTTT
D: TRBD1; size: medium-sized; J: TRBJ1-6; V: TRBV12-3/TRBV12-4; CDR3: CASSRTGMKSSYNSPLHF; DNA: TGTGCCAGCAGTAGGACAGGGATGAAAAGCTCCTATAATTCACCCCTCCACTTT
D: TRBD1; size: few; J: TRBJ1-1; V: TRBV6-5; CDR3: CASSYSRDRGNRPSGNTEAFF; DNA: TGTGCCAGCAGTTACTCAAGGGACAGGGGTAACAGGCCCAGCGGGAACACTGAAGCTTTCTTT
D: .; size: .; J: TRBJ1-1; V: TRBV5-1; CDR3: CASSLGPAAEAFF; DNA: TGCGCCAGCAGCTTGGGACCCGCCGCTGAAGCTTTCTTT
D: TRBD2; size: .; J: TRBJ2-3; V: TRBV5-1; CDR3: CASSGLAGGPDTQYF; DNA: TGCGCCAGCAGCGGTCTAGCGGGAGGCCCAGATACGCAGTATTTT
D: TRBD1; size: few; J: TRBJ2-6; V: TRBV19; CDR3: CASSPWDRGQGANVLTF; DNA: TGTGCCAGTAGTCCCTGGGACAGGGGACAGGGGGCCAACGTCCTGACTTTC
D: .; size: .; J: TRBJ2-7; V: TRBV5-4; CDR3: CASSPLRGSYEQYF; DNA: TGTGCCAGCAGCCCCCTTCGAGGGTCCTACGAGCAGTACTTC
D: .; size: .; J: TRBJ2-3; V: TRBV21-1; CDR3: CASSKVWSSSTDTQYF; DNA: TGTGCCAGCAGCAAGGTATGGAGTTCGAGCACAGATACGCAGTATTTT
D: TRBD2; size: .; J: TRBJ2-5; V: TRBV6-2/TRBV6-3; CDR3: CASRGLAEETQYF; DNA: TGTGCCAGCCGGGGACTAGCGGAAGAGACCCAGTACTTC
D: .; size: .; J: TRBJ2-6; V: TRBV2; CDR3: CGGSSGANVPTF; DNA: TGTGGGGGTAGCTCTGGGGCCAACGTCCCGACTTTC
D: .; size: once; J: TRBJ2-3; V: TRBV11-3; CDR3: CASSLAVGTSTDTQYF; DNA: TGTGCCAGCAGCTTAGCTGTTGGAACTAGCACAGATACGCAGTATTTT
D: TRBD1; size: few; J: TRBJ1-5; V: TRBV6-2/TRBV6-3; CDR3: CASTRGTGGFRQPQHF; DNA: TGTGCCAGCACCCGCGGGACAGGGGGCTTCCGGCAGCCCCAGCATTTT